This TCR beta chain was captured by sequencing in a study of CD8+CD57+ T cells in acquired aplastic anemia. About the study: Mean DNA quantity obtained from sorted CD4+ and CD8+ cells was 2.5 to 4 ug.

V lost 4 bases and J 13 bases, leaving 19 bases between the germline ends. CDR3 size: 13 residues. Germline CDR1 reads WSHSY; CDR2 reads SAAADI. TCR beta VDJ and CDR3 profiles were obtained from a genomic DNA template. Using its own MiXCR run on the reads, TCRdb lists one record per CDR3 protein. The sample shows 400,000 to 500,000 distinct CDR3 sequences, 55% to 70% of them seen only once. Study findings and constraints: Sharing between patients and controls was observed for over 25 CD8+ CDR3 sequences.

Turning to this clonotype: Its antigen is still unknown.

Sequenced: sorted CD4+, CD8+, or CD8+CD57+ T cells (not recorded which) from PBMCs. The sequence came from a human donor in good health, serving as a control. The gene calls are TRBV10-2 and TRBJ2-5; D not resolved. CDR3: CASSGQLQEAWYF. The CDR3, as DNA: TGCGCCAGCAGTGGACAACTCCAAGAGGCCTGGTACTTC.